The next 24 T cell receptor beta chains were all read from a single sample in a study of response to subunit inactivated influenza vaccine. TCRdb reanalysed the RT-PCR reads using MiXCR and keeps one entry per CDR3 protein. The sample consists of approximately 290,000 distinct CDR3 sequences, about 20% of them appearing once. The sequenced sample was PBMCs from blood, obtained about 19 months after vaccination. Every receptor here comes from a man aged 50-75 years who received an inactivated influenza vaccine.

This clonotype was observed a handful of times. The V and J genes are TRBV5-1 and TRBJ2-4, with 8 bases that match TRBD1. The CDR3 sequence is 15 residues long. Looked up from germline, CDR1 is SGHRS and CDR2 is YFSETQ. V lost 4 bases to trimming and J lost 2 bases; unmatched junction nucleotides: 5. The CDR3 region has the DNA TGCGCCAGCAGCGCCGGACAGGGCACCAAAAACATTCAGTACTTC. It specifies CASSAGQGTKNIQYF.

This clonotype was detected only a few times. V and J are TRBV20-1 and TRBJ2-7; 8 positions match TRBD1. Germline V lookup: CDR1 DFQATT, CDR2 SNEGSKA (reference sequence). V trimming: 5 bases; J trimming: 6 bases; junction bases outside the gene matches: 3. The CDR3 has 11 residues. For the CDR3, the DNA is TGCAGTGCTGAAGACAGGGGCGAGCAGTACTTC. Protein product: CSAEDRGEQYF.

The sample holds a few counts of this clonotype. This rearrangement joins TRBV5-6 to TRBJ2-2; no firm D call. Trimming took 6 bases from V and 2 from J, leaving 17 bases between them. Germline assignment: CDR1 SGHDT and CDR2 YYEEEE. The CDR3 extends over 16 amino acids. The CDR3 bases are TGTGCCAGCACCTCCTTCGTGATGCTTAACACCGGGGAGCTGTTTTTT. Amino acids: CASTSFVMLNTGELFF.

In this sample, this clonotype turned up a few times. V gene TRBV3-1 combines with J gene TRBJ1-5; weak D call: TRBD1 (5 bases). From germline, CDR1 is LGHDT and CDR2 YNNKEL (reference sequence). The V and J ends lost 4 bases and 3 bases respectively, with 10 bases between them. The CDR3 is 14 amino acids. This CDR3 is CASSPRQYNQPQHF. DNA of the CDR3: TGTGCCAGCAGCCCCCGACAGTACAATCAGCCCCAGCATTTT.

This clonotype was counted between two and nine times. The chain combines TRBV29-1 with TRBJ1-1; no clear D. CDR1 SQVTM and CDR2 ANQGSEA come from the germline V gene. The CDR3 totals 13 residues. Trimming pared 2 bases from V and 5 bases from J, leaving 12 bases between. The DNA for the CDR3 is TGCAGCGTTGAAACGGGTTGGAGGACTGAAGCTTTCTTT. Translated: CSVETGWRTEAFF.

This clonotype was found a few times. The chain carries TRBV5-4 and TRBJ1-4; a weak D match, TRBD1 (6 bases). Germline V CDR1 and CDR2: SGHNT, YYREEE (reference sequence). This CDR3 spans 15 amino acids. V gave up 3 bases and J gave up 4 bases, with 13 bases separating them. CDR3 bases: TGTGCCAGCAGCTCGCGCGGACAGATTAATGAAAAACTGTTTTTT. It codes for CASSSRGQINEKLFF.

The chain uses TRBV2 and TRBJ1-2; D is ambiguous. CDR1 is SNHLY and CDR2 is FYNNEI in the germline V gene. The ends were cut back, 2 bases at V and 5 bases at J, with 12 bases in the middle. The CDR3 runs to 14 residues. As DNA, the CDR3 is TGTGCCAGCAGTGAAAGGGAGTTGCTATATGGCTACACCTTC. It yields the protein CASSERELLYGYTF.

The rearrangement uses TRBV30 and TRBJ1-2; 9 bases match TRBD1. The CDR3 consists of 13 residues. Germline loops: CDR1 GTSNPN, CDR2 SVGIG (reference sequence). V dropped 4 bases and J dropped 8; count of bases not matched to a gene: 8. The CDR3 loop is CAWNRGQGSGYTF. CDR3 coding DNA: TGTGCCTGGAACCGGGGACAGGGATCAGGCTACACCTTC.

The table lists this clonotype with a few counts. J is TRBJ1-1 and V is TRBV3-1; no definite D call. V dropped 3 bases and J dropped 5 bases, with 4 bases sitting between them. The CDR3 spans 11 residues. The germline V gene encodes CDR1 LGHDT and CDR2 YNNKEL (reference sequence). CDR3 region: CASSQSTEAFF. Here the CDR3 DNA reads TGTGCCAGCAGCCAGAGTACTGAAGCTTTCTTT. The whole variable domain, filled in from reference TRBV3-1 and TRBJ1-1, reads DTAVSQTPKYLVTQMGNDKSIKCEQNLGHDTMYWYKQDSKKFLKIMFSYNNKELIINETVPNRFSPKSPDKAHLNLHINSLELGDSAVYFCASSQSTEAFFGQGTRLTVV.

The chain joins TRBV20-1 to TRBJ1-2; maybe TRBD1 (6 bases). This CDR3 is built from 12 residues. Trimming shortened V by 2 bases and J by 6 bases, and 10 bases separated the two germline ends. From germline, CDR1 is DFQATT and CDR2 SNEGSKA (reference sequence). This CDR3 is CSARSGGNGYTF. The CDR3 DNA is TGCAGTGCTAGATCGGGGGGCAATGGCTACACCTTC.

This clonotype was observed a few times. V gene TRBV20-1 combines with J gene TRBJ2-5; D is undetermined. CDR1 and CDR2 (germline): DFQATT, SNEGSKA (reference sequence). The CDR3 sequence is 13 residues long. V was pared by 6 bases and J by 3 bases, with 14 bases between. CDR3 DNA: TGCAGTGCCATGCCGGCGGCTAAAGAGACCCAGTACTTC. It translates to CSAMPAAKETQYF.

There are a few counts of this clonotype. This CDR3 reads CASSPTGSGTDTQYF. The DNA of the CDR3 is TGTGCCAGCAGCCCGACAGGGTCCGGCACAGATACGCAGTATTTT. The chain couples TRBV7-9 to TRBJ2-3, with TRBD1 matching 7 bases. The CDR3 extends over 15 amino acids. V lost 5 bases, J lost 1 base, and 6 bases stayed unmatched. From germline, CDR1 is SEHNR and CDR2 FQNEAQ (reference sequence).

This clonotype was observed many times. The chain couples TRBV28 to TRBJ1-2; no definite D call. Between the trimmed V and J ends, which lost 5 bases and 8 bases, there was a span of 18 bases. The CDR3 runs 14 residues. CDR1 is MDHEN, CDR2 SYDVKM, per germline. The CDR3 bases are TGTGCCAGCAGTCCACCCAGTCGGGGAGGAGGCTACACCTTC. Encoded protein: CASSPPSRGGGYTF.

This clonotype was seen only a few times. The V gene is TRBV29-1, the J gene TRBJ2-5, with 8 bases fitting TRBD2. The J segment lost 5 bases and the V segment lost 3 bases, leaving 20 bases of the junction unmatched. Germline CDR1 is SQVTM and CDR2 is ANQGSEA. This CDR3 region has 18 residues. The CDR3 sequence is CSVDGDSYGLAPRETQYF. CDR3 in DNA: TGCAGCGTTGATGGTGACAGTTATGGACTAGCCCCTCGGGAGACCCAGTACTTC.

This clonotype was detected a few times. In DNA form, the CDR3 reads TGTGCCAGCAGTTACGGGGGGACAGGGATCCTTCAAGGGTCCTACGAGCAGTACTTC. Its translation: CASSYGGTGILQGSYEQYF. J is TRBJ2-7 and V is TRBV6-2 or TRBV6-3; 9 bases map to TRBD1. J was trimmed by 1 base and V by 2 bases; bases with no gene match: 15. CDR3 length: 19 residues. Germline assignment: CDR1 MNHEY and CDR2 SVGEGT.

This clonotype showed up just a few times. As DNA, the CDR3 is TGTGCCAGCAGTGTAGATTTGAGAAATGAAAAACTGTTTTTT. The encoded protein is CASSVDLRNEKLFF. The chain carries TRBV2 and TRBJ1-4; D uncertain. The germline V gene has CDR1 SNHLY and CDR2 FYNNEI. This CDR3 contains 14 residues. V lost 4 bases and J 5 bases, leaving 11 bases between the germline ends.

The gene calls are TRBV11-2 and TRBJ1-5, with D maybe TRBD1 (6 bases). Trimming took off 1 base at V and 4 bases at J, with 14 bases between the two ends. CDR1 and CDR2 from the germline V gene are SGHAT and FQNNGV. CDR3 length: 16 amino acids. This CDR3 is CASSLVGGPGNQPQHF. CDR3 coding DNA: TGTGCCAGCAGCTTAGTAGGGGGGCCTGGAAATCAGCCCCAGCATTTT. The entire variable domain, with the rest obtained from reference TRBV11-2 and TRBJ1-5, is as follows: EAGVAQSPRYKIIEKRQSVAFWCNPISGHATLYWYQQILGQGPKLLIQFQNNGVVDDSQLPKDRFSAERLKGVDSTLKIQPAKLEDSAVYLCASSLVGGPGNQPQHFGDGTRLSIL.

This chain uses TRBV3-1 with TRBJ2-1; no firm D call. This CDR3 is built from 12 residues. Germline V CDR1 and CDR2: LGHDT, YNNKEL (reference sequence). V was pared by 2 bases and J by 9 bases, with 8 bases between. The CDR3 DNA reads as TGTGCCAGCAGCCAATACGGCGGTGAGCAGTTCTTC. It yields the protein CASSQYGGEQFF.

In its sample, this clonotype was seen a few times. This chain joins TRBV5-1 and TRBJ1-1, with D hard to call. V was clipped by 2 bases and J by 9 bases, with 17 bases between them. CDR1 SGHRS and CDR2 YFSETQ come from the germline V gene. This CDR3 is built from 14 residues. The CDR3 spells CASSLAEYAGQAFF. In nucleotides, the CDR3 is TGCGCCAGCAGCTTAGCAGAATACGCTGGACAAGCTTTCTTT. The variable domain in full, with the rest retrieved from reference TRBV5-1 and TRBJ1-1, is KAGVTQTPRYLIKTRGQQVTLSCSPISGHRSVSWYQQTPGQGLQFLFEYFSETQRNKGNFPGRFSGRQFSNSRSEMNVSTLELGDSALYLCASSLAEYAGQAFFGQGTRLTVV.

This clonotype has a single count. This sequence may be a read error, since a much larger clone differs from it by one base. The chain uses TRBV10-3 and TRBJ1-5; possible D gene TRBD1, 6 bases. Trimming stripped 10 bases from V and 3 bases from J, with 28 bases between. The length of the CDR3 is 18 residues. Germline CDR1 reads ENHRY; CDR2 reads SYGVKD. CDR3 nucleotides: TGTGCCACCTCGGGCCAAGGCGGCAGGGGAGGGTACAATCAGCCCCAGCATTTT. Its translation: CATSGQGGRGGYNQPQHF.

The CDR3 spells CSARDLAGFASSYNEQFF. The CDR3 DNA is TGCAGTGCTAGAGATCTAGCGGGCTTTGCCAGCTCCTACAATGAGCAGTTCTTC. The chain couples TRBV20-1 to TRBJ2-1, with 8 positions matching TRBD2. Germline V gives CDR1 DFQATT, CDR2 SNEGSKA (reference sequence). The CDR3 is 18 amino acids. The V gene end was trimmed by 0 bases and the J gene end by 0 bases; junction bases not matched to a gene: 10.

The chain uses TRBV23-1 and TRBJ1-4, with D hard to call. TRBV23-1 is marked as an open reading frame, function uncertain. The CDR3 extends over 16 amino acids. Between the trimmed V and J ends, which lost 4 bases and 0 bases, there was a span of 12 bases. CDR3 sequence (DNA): TGCGCCAGCAGTCTTCCACCAGTTGCAACTAATGAAAAACTGTTTTTT. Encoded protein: CASSLPPVATNEKLFF.

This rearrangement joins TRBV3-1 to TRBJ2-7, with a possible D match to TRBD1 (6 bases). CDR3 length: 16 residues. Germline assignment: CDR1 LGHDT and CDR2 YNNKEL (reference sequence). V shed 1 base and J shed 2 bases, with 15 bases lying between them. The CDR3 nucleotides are TGTGCCAGCAGCCAAGTCAGGAGAGGGGGTGCCTACGAGCAGTACTTC. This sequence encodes CASSQVRRGGAYEQYF.

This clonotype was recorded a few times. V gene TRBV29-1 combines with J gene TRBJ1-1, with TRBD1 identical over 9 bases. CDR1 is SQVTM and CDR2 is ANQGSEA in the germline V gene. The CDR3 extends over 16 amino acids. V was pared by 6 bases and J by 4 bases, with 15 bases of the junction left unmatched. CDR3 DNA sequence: TGCAGCGTGGTGGGGGGAACAGGGGGCGTAAGCACTGAAGCTTTCTTT. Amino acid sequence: CSVVGGTGGVSTEAFF.